The clone carrying this T cell receptor beta chain has ten or more counts. What it recognizes is unknown. The data derive from a study of blood T cells in healthy people across ages. Study-level results: Fewer expanded clones and more diversity marked long-lived versus aged donors.

Healthy Caucasian individuals from Russia aged 6 to 90 were enrolled as donors. For the second PCR, which ran for about 7 to 12 cycles, a sample-barcoded 5' primer and a J-beta primer mix were used. A tag from a template-switch adaptor with 12 random nucleotides marked each cDNA molecule. TCRdb reprocessed the 5' RACE reads via MiXCR and lists one record per CDR3 protein. The sample has 450,000 to 650,000 distinct CDR3 sequences; approximately 25% are singletons. These data also formed part of another study, on T cells of mothers and their children. That work adds: Donors were a few healthy Caucasian mothers and their six children.

The material sequenced was blood. This TCR derives from a boy younger than 18 in good health.

As DNA, the CDR3 is TGTGCCAGCAGGCAGGGGACGGAAAAACTGTTTTTT. Its translation is CASRQGTEKLFF. The V gene is TRBV28, the J gene TRBJ1-4, with a possible D match to TRBD1 (6 bases). V lost 6 bases, J lost 8 bases, and 10 bases lay in between. The CDR3 length is 12 residues. Germline assignment: CDR1 MDHEN and CDR2 SYDVKM.